This T cell receptor (beta chain) was documented in a study of T cell changes during pregnancy in multiple sclerosis. Clones were sequenced by immunoSEQ multiplex PCR, and TCRdb holds only the in-frame ones, with some missing. This sample has tens of thousands of clones, with 88% found just once. Germline trimming cut 4 bases from V and 1 base from J; bases unmatched to any gene: 5. CDR1 is SQVTM, CDR2 ANQGSEA, per germline. CDR3 length: 14 residues. Material: peripheral blood, obtained in the first trimester of pregnancy. The genes are TRBV29-1 and TRBJ2-7; 9 bases align to TRBD1. The receptor was isolated from a female donor in good health, enrolled as a control in a pregnancy study. As DNA, the CDR3 is TGCAGCGTTGTAGGACAGGGGCTATCCTACGAGCAGTACTTC. Translated: CSVVGQGLSYEQYF.